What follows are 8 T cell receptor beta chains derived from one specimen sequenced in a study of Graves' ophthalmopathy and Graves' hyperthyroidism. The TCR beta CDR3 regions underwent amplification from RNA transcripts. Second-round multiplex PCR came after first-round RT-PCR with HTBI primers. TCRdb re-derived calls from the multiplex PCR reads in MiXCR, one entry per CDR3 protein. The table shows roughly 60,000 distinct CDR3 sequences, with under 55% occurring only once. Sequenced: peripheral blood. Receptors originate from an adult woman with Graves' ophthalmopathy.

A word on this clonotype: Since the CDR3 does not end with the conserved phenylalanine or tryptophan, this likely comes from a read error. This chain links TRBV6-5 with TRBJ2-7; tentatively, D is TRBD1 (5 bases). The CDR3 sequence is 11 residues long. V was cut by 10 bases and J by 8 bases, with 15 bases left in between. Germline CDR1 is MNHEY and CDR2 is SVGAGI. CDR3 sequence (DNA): TGTGCCACCTCTATGGGGCTCAAGCAGTACCTC. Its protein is CATSMGLKQYL.

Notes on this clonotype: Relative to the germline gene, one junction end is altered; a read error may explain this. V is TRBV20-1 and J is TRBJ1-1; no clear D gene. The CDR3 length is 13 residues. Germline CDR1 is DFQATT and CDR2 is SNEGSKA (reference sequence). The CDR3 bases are TGCAGCGCTAGGAGAAGTGGAAGCACTGAAGCTCTCTTT. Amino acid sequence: CSARRSGSTEALF.

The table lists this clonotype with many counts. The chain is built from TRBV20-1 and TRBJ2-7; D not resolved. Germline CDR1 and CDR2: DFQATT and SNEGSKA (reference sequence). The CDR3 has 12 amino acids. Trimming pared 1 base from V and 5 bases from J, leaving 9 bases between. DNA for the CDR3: TGCAGTGCTAGAGTCCTCTCTAACGAGCAGTACTTC. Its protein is CSARVLSNEQYF.

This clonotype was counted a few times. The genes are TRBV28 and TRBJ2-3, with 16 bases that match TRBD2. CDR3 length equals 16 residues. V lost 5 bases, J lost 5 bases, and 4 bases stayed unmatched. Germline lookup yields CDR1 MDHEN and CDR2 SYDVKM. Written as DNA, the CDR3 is TGTGCCAGCAGTCTGGGACTAGCGGGAGGGTTAGATACGCAGTATTTT. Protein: CASSLGLAGGLDTQYF.

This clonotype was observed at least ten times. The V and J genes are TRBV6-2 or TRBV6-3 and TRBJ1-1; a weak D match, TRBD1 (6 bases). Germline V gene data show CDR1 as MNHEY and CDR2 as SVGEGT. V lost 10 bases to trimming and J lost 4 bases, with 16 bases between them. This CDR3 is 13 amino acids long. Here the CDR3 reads CATRVVTGTEAFF. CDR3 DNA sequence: TGTGCCACCAGGGTGGTGACAGGCACTGAAGCTTTCTTT.

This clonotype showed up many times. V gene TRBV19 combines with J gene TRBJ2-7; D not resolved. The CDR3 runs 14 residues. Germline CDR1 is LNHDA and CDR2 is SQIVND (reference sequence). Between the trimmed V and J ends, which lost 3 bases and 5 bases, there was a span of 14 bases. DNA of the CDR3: TGTGCCAGTAGTATCTCGGCAGTCACGGACGAGCAGTACTTC. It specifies CASSISAVTDEQYF.

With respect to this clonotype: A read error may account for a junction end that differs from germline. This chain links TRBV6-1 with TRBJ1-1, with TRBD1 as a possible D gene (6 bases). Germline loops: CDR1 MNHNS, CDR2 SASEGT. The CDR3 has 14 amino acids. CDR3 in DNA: TGTGTCAGCAGTGATGCGGGGGCGAACACTGAGGCTTTCTTT. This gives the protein CVSSDAGANTEAFF.

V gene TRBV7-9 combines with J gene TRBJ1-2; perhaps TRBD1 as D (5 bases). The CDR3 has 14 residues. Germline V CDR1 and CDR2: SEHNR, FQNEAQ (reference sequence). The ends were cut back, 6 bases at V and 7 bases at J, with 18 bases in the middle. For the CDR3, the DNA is TGTGCCAGCAGTTCTAGATGGGACGGATTTGGCTACACCTTC. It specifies CASSSRWDGFGYTF.